The entry that follows covers one T cell receptor (beta chain) sequence. PCR involved 60 Vbeta and 13 Jbeta primers. Method: immunoSEQ multiplex PCR; TCRdb's copy keeps in-frame clones and lacks some. The sample includes 200,000 to 250,000 clones. The data were taken from a study of cytomegalovirus exposure and HLA in healthy donors. Germline values: CDR1 KGHSH, CDR2 LQKENI. This CDR3 is built from 16 residues. V dropped 3 bases and J dropped 4; count of bases not matched to a gene: 6. The clonotype was recovered from a woman aged 25 to 45 in good health and CMV-seropositive. The chain couples TRBV18 to TRBJ2-5; 12 positions match TRBD2. Sequencing was performed on PBMCs. The CDR3 loop is CASSPPQGLAGETQYF. The CDR3 DNA reads TGTGCCAGCTCACCCCCGCAGGGACTAGCGGGAGAGACCCAGTACTTC.